A single sample gave rise to the 12 T cell receptor beta chains below, sequenced in a study of Graves' ophthalmopathy and Graves' hyperthyroidism. RNA transcripts served as template for amplifying TCR beta CDR3 sequences. RT-PCR in the first round used HTBI primers; a second-round multiplex PCR followed. Via MiXCR, TCRdb re-called the multiplex PCR reads, giving one row per CDR3 protein. Here the sample spans some 250,000 distinct CDR3 sequences, around 42% being singletons. The sequencing input was peripheral blood. These receptors were taken from an adult man with Graves' ophthalmopathy.

This clonotype has only a few counts. The V call is TRBV10-1, the J call TRBJ2-5; D gene ambiguous. The CDR3 has 14 residues. Germline CDR1 is WNHNN and CDR2 is SYGVQD (reference sequence). With 4 bases removed from V and 5 bases from J, the gap between germline ends came to 14 bases. The CDR3 loop is CASSGPTLGETQYF. The DNA for the CDR3 is TGCGCCAGCAGTGGGCCGACCCTCGGTGAGACCCAGTACTTC.

This clonotype was seen at least ten times. The V gene is TRBV7-8, the J gene TRBJ1-2; D unresolved. V lost 5 bases to trimming and J lost 2 bases, with 6 bases between them. The CDR3 has 12 residues. CDR1 and CDR2 from the germline V gene are SGHVS and FQNEAQ. CDR3 loop: CASSLDNYGYTF. The CDR3 region has the DNA TGTGCCAGCAGCCTGGACAACTATGGCTACACCTTC. The whole variable domain, remainder taken from reference TRBV7-8 and TRBJ1-2, is GAGVSQSPRYKVAKRGQDVALRCDPISGHVSLFWYQQALGQGPEFLTYFQNEAQLDKSGLPSDRFFAERPEGSVSTLKIQRTQQEDSAVYLCASSLDNYGYTFGSGTRLTVV.

The CDR3 DNA is TGTGCCAGCAGTTCCGCACAGGGCCGCCAGCCCCAGCATTTT. It is translated as CASSSAQGRQPQHF. V gene TRBV2 combines with J gene TRBJ1-5; possible D gene TRBD1, 6 bases. The CDR3 runs to 14 residues. V lost 5 bases to trimming and J lost 7 bases, with 15 bases between them. Germline-derived CDR1 and CDR2 are SNHLY and FYNNEI.

The rearrangement joins TRBV5-1 to TRBJ1-1; D is undetermined. Trimming cost V 5 bases and J 3 bases, with 11 bases left between them. The CDR3 is 13 amino acids. Germline V lookup: CDR1 SGHRS, CDR2 YFSETQ. The DNA of the CDR3 is TGCGCCAGCAGTCCGAGGTGGGACACTGAAGCTTTCTTT. This codes for CASSPRWDTEAFF.

This chain connects TRBV5-1 to TRBJ1-2; D unresolved. Trimming took 0 bases from V and 3 from J, leaving 12 bases between them. Per the germline V gene, CDR1 is SGHRS and CDR2 is YFSETQ. This CDR3 region has 15 residues. The CDR3 bases are TGCGCCAGCAGCTTGGCCTATAGGACGGACTATGGCTACACCTTC. Encoded protein: CASSLAYRTDYGYTF.

The V and J genes are TRBV7-8 and TRBJ1-1; D remains ambiguous. The CDR3 has 15 residues. V was cut by 6 bases and J by 3 bases, with 17 bases left in between. Germline V CDR1 and CDR2: SGHVS, FQNEAQ. The CDR3 sequence is CASRTGRGWDTEAFF. In DNA, the CDR3 is TGTGCCAGCAGAACCGGACGCGGGTGGGACACTGAAGCTTTCTTT.

This clonotype showed up just a few times. The rearrangement joins TRBV6-1 to TRBJ1-6; D uncertain. Germline V CDR1 and CDR2: MNHNS, SASEGT. The V end lost 6 bases, the J end lost 8 bases, and 11 bases lay between the germline ends. This CDR3 spans 13 amino acids. The CDR3 DNA sequence: TGTGCCAGCAGGTTGGACTGGGATTCACCCCTCCACTTT. It codes for CASRLDWDSPLHF.

The chain employs TRBV9 and TRBJ1-2; no clear D gene. V dropped 4 bases and J dropped 2 bases, with 12 bases sitting between them. Looked up from germline, CDR1 is SGDLS and CDR2 is YYNGEE. This CDR3 is 14 amino acids long. The CDR3 loop is CASSHLGGNYGYTF. In DNA, the CDR3 is TGTGCCAGCAGCCATCTCGGAGGGAACTATGGCTACACCTTC.

This clonotype was detected a few times. V usage is TRBV14 and J usage is TRBJ1-6; weak D call: TRBD1 (6 bases). Trimming shortened V by 0 bases and J by 10 bases, and 13 bases separated the two germline ends. The CDR3 is 15 amino acids. CDR1 and CDR2 (germline): SGHDN, FVKESK. DNA of the CDR3: TGTGCCAGCAGCCAAGATCTGGGGGGCAGCTCACCCCTCCACTTT. This translates into CASSQDLGGSSPLHF.

This chain joins TRBV2 and TRBJ2-2; perhaps TRBD2 as D (6 bases). The CDR3 is 14 residues long. Germline lookup yields CDR1 SNHLY and CDR2 FYNNEI. The ends were cut back, 8 bases at V and 5 bases at J, with 15 bases in the middle. CDR3 sequence (DNA): TGTGCCAGCGAGGAGGGGTGGAGGACCGGGGAGCTGTTTTTT. Its protein product is CASEEGWRTGELFF.

This chain connects TRBV5-8 to TRBJ2-7, with 9 bases lining up with TRBD1. Per the germline V gene, CDR1 is SGHTS and CDR2 is YDEGEE. This CDR3 is built from 14 residues. The V gene end was trimmed by 0 bases and the J gene end by 6 bases; junction bases not matched to a gene: 4. Here the CDR3 reads CASSLGGTGPEQYF. CDR3 coding DNA: TGTGCCAGCAGCTTGGGAGGGACAGGGCCCGAGCAGTACTTC.

This clonotype was found once. The V call is TRBV7-2, the J call TRBJ1-3, with 7 bases that match TRBD1. V shed 5 bases and J 0 bases; nucleotides not matched to a gene: 7. The CDR3 runs 16 residues. Germline values: CDR1 SGHTA, CDR2 FQGNSA. DNA of the CDR3: TGTGCCAGCAGCCATACAGGGGCCGGCTCTGGAAACACCATATATTTT. Protein sequence: CASSHTGAGSGNTIYF.